This TCR beta chain was documented in a study of blood T cell repertoires in COVID-19. In the study overall: Acute and convalescent COVID-19 specimens originated in the United States, Italy and Spain. PBMCs, B-cell-depleted T cells, or T cells provided the cDNA or gDNA that made up the material.

In the study's own analysis: Estimates of nucleated cell counts were drawn from the amplification of reference gene primers. Using immunoSEQ multiplex PCR, the repertoire was profiled, and TCRdb retains in-frame clones only, with some absent. Clone size and the V and J calls come from that table; the DNA yielded D and trimming. This table has more than 250,000 clones, about 90% appearing once. The CDR3 totals 13 residues. Germline CDR1 is SGHDT and CDR2 is YYEEEE. Trimming pared 7 bases from V and 1 base from J, leaving 11 bases between. This receptor was identified in a woman in her twenties or thirties who had recovered from COVID-19. The sequenced material came from peripheral blood. The genes are TRBV5-6 and TRBJ1-1, with D maybe TRBD1 (5 bases). CDR3 sequence reads: CASSGEANTEAFF. For the CDR3, the DNA is TGTGCCAGCTCGGGGGAGGCGAACACTGAAGCTTTCTTT. Variable domain in full (rest from reference TRBV5-6 and TRBJ1-1): DAGVTQSPTHLIKTRGQQVTLRCSPKSGHDTVSWYQQALGQGPQFIFQYYEEEERQRGNFPDRFSGHQFPNYSSELNVNALLLGDSALYLCASSGEANTEAFFGQGTRLTVV.